This passage covers 26 T cell receptor beta chains from one sample sequenced in a study of cytomegalovirus exposure and HLA in healthy donors. A multiplex PCR was run with 60 Vbeta primers and 13 Jbeta primers. The protocol was immunoSEQ multiplex PCR, while the TCRdb copy is restricted to in-frame clones and leaves out a portion. The table lists 160,000 or so clones, approximately 80% of them singletons. The sample taken for sequencing was PBMCs. The origin of the receptors is a man aged 45-65 years in good health and CMV-seropositive.

This chain joins TRBV7-8 and TRBJ2-5, with D possibly matching TRBD2 (5 bases). The germline V gene encodes CDR1 SGHVS and CDR2 FQNEAQ. The CDR3 has 12 residues. The V end lost 5 bases, the J end lost 11 bases, and 15 bases lay between the germline ends. CDR3 residues: CASSRPPGEQYF. The CDR3 coding sequence is TGTGCCAGCAGCCGCCCCCCCGGGGAGCAGTACTTC.

The chain is built from TRBV6-5 and TRBJ2-5, with D possibly TRBD1 on 6 matching bases. The CDR3 is 14 residues long. CDR1 and CDR2 from the germline V gene are MNHEY and SVGAGI. Trimming removed 0 bases at V and 2 bases at J, with 7 bases between. CDR3 sequence reads: CASSYSGTQETQYF. CDR3 sequence (DNA): TGTGCCAGCAGTTACTCGGGGACACAAGAGACCCAGTACTTC.

The chain is built from TRBV5-1 and TRBJ1-2; D gene unclear. Germline CDR1 SGHRS, CDR2 YFSETQ. The CDR3 has 15 residues. V lost 1 base and J lost 2, with 12 bases in between. The CDR3 spells CASSLIGGTNYGYTF. The DNA for the CDR3 is TGCGCCAGCAGCTTGATCGGCGGAACCAACTATGGCTACACCTTC.

The genes are TRBV7-8 and TRBJ2-7, with 8 bases lining up with TRBD1. The trim removed 6 bases at V and 12 bases at J, leaving 22 bases unmatched. Germline V lookup: CDR1 SGHVS, CDR2 FQNEAQ. The length of the CDR3 is 16 residues. This chain's CDR3 is CASSLEQLRVGGTGYF. CDR3 nucleotide sequence: TGTGCCAGCAGTCTCGAACAACTTAGAGTAGGCGGGACAGGGTACTTC.

The chain has TRBV4-1 and TRBJ2-5; 11 bases are shared with TRBD2. The germline gives CDR1 MGHRA, CDR2 YSYEKL. V shed 1 base, J shed 5 bases, and the junction held 9 bases outside the gene matches. This CDR3 has 17 amino acids. The DNA for the CDR3 is TGCGCCAGCAGCCAAGGCTCTAGCGGGGGGCGTTGGGAGACCCAGTACTTC. It codes for CASSQGSSGGRWETQYF.

V is TRBV29-1 and J is TRBJ2-7, with TRBD1 matching over 8 bases. The CDR3 sequence is 14 residues long. V was clipped by 4 bases and J by 7 bases; unmatched bases: 12. Germline assignment: CDR1 SQVTM and CDR2 ANQGSEA. The CDR3 spells CSVAGTGGPVEQYF. The CDR3 bases are TGCAGCGTTGCCGGGACAGGCGGCCCAGTGGAGCAGTACTTC.

The rearrangement uses TRBV9 and TRBJ2-1, with 7 bases fitting TRBD2. The CDR3 is 16 amino acids. Germline lookup yields CDR1 SGDLS and CDR2 YYNGEE. After removal of 0 bases from V and 6 bases from J, the junction contained 9 bases not matched to a gene. The CDR3 reads CASSVVPAGSPNEQFF. CDR3 sequence (DNA): TGTGCCAGCAGCGTAGTACCAGCGGGGTCCCCCAATGAGCAGTTCTTC.

This clone has more than one count but fewer than ten. The V call is TRBV6-5, the J call TRBJ1-1, with a tentative D call TRBD1 (5 bases). The CDR3 has 16 residues. Germline lookup yields CDR1 MNHEY and CDR2 SVGAGI. Trimming took off 0 bases at V and 1 base at J, with 12 bases between the two ends. The CDR3 region is CASSYSGITGNTEAFF. CDR3 sequence (DNA): TGTGCCAGCAGTTACTCGGGGATCACAGGGAACACTGAAGCTTTCTTT.

The rearrangement joins TRBV4-1 to TRBJ1-2; tentatively, D is TRBD1 (6 bases). V was trimmed by 4 bases and J by 1 base, leaving 10 bases between them. The CDR3 is 14 amino acids. CDR1 is MGHRA and CDR2 is YSYEKL in the germline V gene. The CDR3 sequence: CASSLDRINYGYTF. CDR3 nucleotides: TGCGCCAGCAGCCTGGACAGAATTAACTATGGCTACACCTTC.

This chain connects TRBV11-2 to TRBJ1-6; no reliable D call. V was clipped by 5 bases and J by 5 bases, with 10 bases between them. This CDR3 spans 14 amino acids. Germline-derived CDR1 and CDR2 are SGHAT and FQNNGV. The CDR3 loop is CASSPDGDNSPLHF. The CDR3 DNA reads TGTGCCAGCAGCCCCGACGGAGATAATTCACCCCTCCACTTT.

V gene TRBV19 combines with J gene TRBJ1-4; D remains unclear. Trimming took off 6 bases at V and 4 bases at J, with 15 bases between the two ends. This CDR3 contains 15 residues. The germline V gene has CDR1 LNHDA and CDR2 SQIVND (reference sequence). CDR3 sequence (DNA): TGTGCCAGTAGGATTGGAGCAGTGGGTAATGAAAAACTGTTTTTT. Its translation is CASRIGAVGNEKLFF. The full variable domain, with the rest looked up from reference TRBV19 and TRBJ1-4, is DGGITQSPKYLFRKEGQNVTLSCEQNLNHDAMYWYRQDPGQGLRLIYYSQIVNDFQKGDIAEGYSVSREKKESFPLTVTSAQKNPTAFYLCASRIGAVGNEKLFFGSGTQLSVL.

The chain links TRBV27 to TRBJ1-6; D is unclear. Trimming shortened V by 2 bases and J by 5 bases, and 4 bases separated the two germline ends. CDR1 is MNHEY and CDR2 is SMNVEV in the germline V gene (reference sequence). The CDR3 length is 13 residues. CDR3 region: CASSLIDNSPLHF. The CDR3 DNA sequence: TGTGCCAGCAGTTTAATCGATAATTCACCCCTCCACTTT.

This chain joins TRBV13 and TRBJ1-1, with D hard to call. V was clipped by 2 bases and J by 1 base, with 20 bases between them. CDR1 is PRHDT and CDR2 is FYEKMQ in the germline V gene (reference sequence). The CDR3 is made up of 18 amino acids. DNA for the CDR3: TGTGCCAGCAGCTTAAAAAGGCTCATCGCCTCGGGGAACACTGAAGCTTTCTTT. It codes for CASSLKRLIASGNTEAFF. The full variable domain, in which reference TRBV13 and TRBJ1-1 provide the parts outside the CDR3, is AAGVIQSPRHLIKEKRETATLKCYPIPRHDTVYWYQQGPGQDPQFLISFYEKMQSDKGSIPDRFSAQQFSDYHSELNMSSLELGDSALYFCASSLKRLIASGNTEAFFGQGTRLTVV.

CDR3 sequence: CASSPDWEETQYF. The CDR3 DNA sequence: TGCGCCAGCAGCCCGGACTGGGAAGAGACCCAGTACTTC. The V and J genes are TRBV5-1 and TRBJ2-5; maybe TRBD2 (5 bases). CDR3 length: 13 amino acids. Germline V gene sequence: CDR1 SGHRS, CDR2 YFSETQ. Trimming shortened V by 4 bases and J by 3 bases, and 10 bases separated the two germline ends.

The chain recombines TRBV6-1 with TRBJ1-2, with D possibly matching TRBD1 (5 bases). CDR3 length: 15 amino acids. The germline V and J ends were trimmed by 10 bases and 1 base, with 19 bases remaining between them. The germline CDR1 and CDR2 sequences are MNHNS and SASEGT. CDR3 amino acids: CATTPREGNNYGYTF. The DNA for the CDR3 is TGTGCCACCACTCCTCGGGAGGGGAATAACTATGGCTACACCTTC.

This clone was detected only once. The V gene is TRBV6-5, the J gene TRBJ1-1; D not certain. CDR1 MNHEY and CDR2 SVGAGI come from the germline V gene. The CDR3 has 12 amino acids. Between the trimmed V and J ends, which lost 6 bases and 3 bases, there was a span of 8 bases. The CDR3 DNA follows: TGTGCCAGCAGGGAGAGGGACACTGAAGCTTTCTTT. It encodes CASRERDTEAFF.

The gene calls are TRBV7-9 and TRBJ2-5; D not resolved. V lost 5 bases and J 5 bases, leaving 9 bases between the germline ends. Per the germline V gene, CDR1 is SEHNR and CDR2 is FQNEAQ (reference sequence). The CDR3 has 12 residues. CDR3 loop: CASSPPRETQYF. The CDR3 DNA reads as TGTGCCAGCAGCCCCCCCCGGGAGACCCAGTACTTC.

The chain employs TRBV9 and TRBJ2-2, with TRBD1 identical over 9 bases. From germline, CDR1 is SGDLS and CDR2 YYNGEE. V lost 2 bases and J lost 4; bases outside the gene matches: 6. CDR3 size: 16 residues. CDR3 sequence: CASSVSGTGITGELFF. CDR3 in DNA: TGTGCCAGCAGCGTTTCGGGGACAGGGATCACCGGGGAGCTGTTTTTT.

The V gene is TRBV6-5, the J gene TRBJ2-7, with a possible D match to TRBD1 (5 bases). The V end was cut by 6 bases, the J end by 2 bases, with 17 bases between. The CDR3 is made up of 15 amino acids. The germline CDR1 and CDR2 sequences are MNHEY and SVGAGI. The CDR3: CASRILSKGTYEQYF. The CDR3 nucleotides are TGTGCCAGCAGGATACTTTCGAAGGGGACCTACGAGCAGTACTTC.

The chain is built from TRBV19 and TRBJ2-3, with 8 bases identical to TRBD2. V gave up 3 bases and J gave up 2 bases; unmatched junction bases: 7. Germline loops: CDR1 LNHDA, CDR2 SQIVND (reference sequence). The CDR3 totals 16 residues. CDR3 nucleotides: TGTGCCAGTAGTATTAAGCTAGCGGGCTTCACAGATACGCAGTATTTT. Amino acid sequence: CASSIKLAGFTDTQYF.

This clone has a single count. The rearrangement joins TRBV7-3 to TRBJ2-1; 10 bases fit TRBD1. J was trimmed by 8 bases and V by 5 bases; bases with no gene match: 9. Germline lookup yields CDR1 SGHTA and CDR2 FQGTGA. The CDR3 is made up of 15 amino acids. The CDR3 sequence is CASSPGTGDMDEQFF. The CDR3 DNA is TGTGCCAGCAGCCCTGGGACAGGGGATATGGATGAGCAGTTCTTC.

The rearrangement links TRBV4-1 to TRBJ2-2; D call uncertain. CDR1 is MGHRA, CDR2 YSYEKL, per germline. The CDR3 length is 14 residues. V gave up 1 base and J gave up 8 bases, with 11 bases separating them. CDR3 sequence (DNA): TGCGCCAGCAGCCAAGTGGTTCGAGCGGGGGAGCTGTTTTTT. Protein: CASSQVVRAGELFF.

V gene TRBV5-1 combines with J gene TRBJ2-1; unclear D gene. Germline V gene sequence: CDR1 SGHRS, CDR2 YFSETQ. V lost 0 bases to trimming and J lost 9 bases, with 10 bases between them. This CDR3 comprises 13 residues. The CDR3 bases are TGCGCCAGCAGCTTGGGCCCGCGTGGTGAGCAGTTCTTC. Its protein is CASSLGPRGEQFF. The full variable domain, rest sourced from reference TRBV5-1 and TRBJ2-1, is KAGVTQTPRYLIKTRGQQVTLSCSPISGHRSVSWYQQTPGQGLQFLFEYFSETQRNKGNFPGRFSGRQFSNSRSEMNVSTLELGDSALYLCASSLGPRGEQFFGPGTRLTVL.

This clone was picked up one time. The CDR3 bases are TGTGCCAGCAGCCATGGACTAGCGGGGGGGCGCGAGACCCAGTACTTC. It translates to CASSHGLAGGRETQYF. This sequence joins TRBV14 and TRBJ2-5, with 15 bases fitting TRBD2. CDR3 length: 16 amino acids. Germline V gene lookup returns CDR1 SGHDN and CDR2 FVKESK. Trimming removed 3 bases from V and 5 bases from J; junction bases left unmatched: 4.

The chain joins TRBV7-9 to TRBJ1-2; D is uncertain. Trimming took 5 bases from V and 4 from J, leaving 14 bases between them. The CDR3 spans 14 residues. The germline V gene has CDR1 SEHNR and CDR2 FQNEAQ (reference sequence). The CDR3 here is CASSREGVTYGYTF. The DNA for the CDR3 is TGTGCCAGCAGCCGCGAGGGTGTAACCTATGGCTACACCTTC.

The chain has TRBV6-1 and TRBJ2-7, with TRBD1 identical over 8 bases. Trimming cost V 5 bases and J 7 bases; bases outside gene matches: 13. The CDR3 length is 15 residues. The germline gives CDR1 MNHNS, CDR2 SASEGT. CDR3 nucleotides: TGTGCCAGCAGTACCCGGGACAGGACCAGGGCGGAGCAGTACGTC. Translated: CASSTRDRTRAEQYV.